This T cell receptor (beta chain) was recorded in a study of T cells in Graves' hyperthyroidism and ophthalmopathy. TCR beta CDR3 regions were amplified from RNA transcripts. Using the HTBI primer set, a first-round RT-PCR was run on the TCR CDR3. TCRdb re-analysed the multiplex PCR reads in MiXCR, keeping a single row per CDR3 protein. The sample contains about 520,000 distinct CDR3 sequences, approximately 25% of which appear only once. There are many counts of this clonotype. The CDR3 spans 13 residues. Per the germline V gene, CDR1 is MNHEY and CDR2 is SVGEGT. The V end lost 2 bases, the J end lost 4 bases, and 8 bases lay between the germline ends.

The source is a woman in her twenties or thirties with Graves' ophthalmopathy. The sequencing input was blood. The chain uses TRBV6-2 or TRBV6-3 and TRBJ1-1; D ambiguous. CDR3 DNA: TGTGCCAGCAGTTACCGTGCAGGCACTGAAGCTTTCTTT. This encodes CASSYRAGTEAFF.